Below, one TCR beta chain is given with its context. Its antigen is unidentified. These data belong to a study of CD8 T cells in Susac syndrome. Study results and caveats: An acknowledgment was made by the study that its TCR sequencing and HLA analysis involved relatively few individuals.

Reverse transcription of about 0.45 to 1 ug RNA was performed with random hexamers. Amplification of TCR beta CDR3 used immunoSEQ multiplex PCR across 54 Vbeta and 13 Jbeta. TCRdb itself ran the immunoSEQ multiplex PCR reads through MiXCR, one entry per CDR3 protein. The sample yields 50,000 or so distinct CDR3 sequences, around 93% seen once. The CDR3 runs 13 residues. CDR1 and CDR2 (germline): SNHLY, FYNNEI. With 11 bases clipped from V and 6 bases from J, the junction kept 7 bases outside the gene matches. The T cells that were sequenced for TCR beta were CD8+ and CD4+ cells from blood. The TCR was taken from a human donor with multiple sclerosis. Input material: CD8+ T cells from PBMCs. V gene TRBV2 combines with J gene TRBJ2-3; 11 nucleotides match TRBD2. CDR3 residues: CAAGPSGRDTQYF. CDR3 bases: TGTGCCGCAGGGCCTAGCGGGAGGGATACGCAGTATTTT.